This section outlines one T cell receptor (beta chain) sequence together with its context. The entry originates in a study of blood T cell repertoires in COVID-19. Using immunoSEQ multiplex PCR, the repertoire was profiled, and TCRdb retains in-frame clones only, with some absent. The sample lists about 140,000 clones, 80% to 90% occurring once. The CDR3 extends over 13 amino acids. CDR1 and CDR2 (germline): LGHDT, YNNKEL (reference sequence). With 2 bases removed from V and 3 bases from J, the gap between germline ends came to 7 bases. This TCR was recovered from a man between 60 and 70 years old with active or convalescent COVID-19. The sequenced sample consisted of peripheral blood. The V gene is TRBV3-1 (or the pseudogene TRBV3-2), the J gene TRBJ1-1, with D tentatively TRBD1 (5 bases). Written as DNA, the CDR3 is TGTGCCAGCAGCCAAACGGGGGACACTGAAGCTTTCTTT. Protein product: CASSQTGDTEAFF.